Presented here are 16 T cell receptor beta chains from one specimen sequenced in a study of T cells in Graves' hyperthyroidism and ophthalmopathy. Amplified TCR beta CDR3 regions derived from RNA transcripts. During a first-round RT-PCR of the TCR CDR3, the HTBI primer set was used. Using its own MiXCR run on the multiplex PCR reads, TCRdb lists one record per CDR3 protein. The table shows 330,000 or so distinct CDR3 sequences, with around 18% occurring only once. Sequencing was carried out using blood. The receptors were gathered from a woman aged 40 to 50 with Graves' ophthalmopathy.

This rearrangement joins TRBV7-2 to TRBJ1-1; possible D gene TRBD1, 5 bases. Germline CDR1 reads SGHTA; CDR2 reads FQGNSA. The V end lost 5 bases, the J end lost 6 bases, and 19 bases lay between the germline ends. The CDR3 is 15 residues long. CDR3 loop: CASSPGGWGNAEAFF. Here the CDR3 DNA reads TGTGCCAGCAGCCCAGGTGGGTGGGGGAATGCTGAAGCTTTCTTT. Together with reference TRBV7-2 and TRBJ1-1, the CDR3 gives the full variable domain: GAGVSQSPSNKVTEKGKDVELRCDPISGHTALYWYRQSLGQGLEFLIYFQGNSAPDKSGLPSDRFSAERTGGSVSTLTIQRTQQEDSAVYLCASSPGGWGNAEAFFGQGTRLTVV.

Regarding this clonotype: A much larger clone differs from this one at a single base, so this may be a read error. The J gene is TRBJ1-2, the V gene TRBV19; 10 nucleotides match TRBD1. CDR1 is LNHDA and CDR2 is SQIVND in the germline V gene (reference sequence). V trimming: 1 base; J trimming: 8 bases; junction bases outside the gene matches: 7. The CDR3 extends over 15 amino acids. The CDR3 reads CASSIGDRGRDGYTF. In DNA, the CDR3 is TGTGCCAGTAGTATAGGGGACAGGGGACGGGACGGCTACACCTTC.

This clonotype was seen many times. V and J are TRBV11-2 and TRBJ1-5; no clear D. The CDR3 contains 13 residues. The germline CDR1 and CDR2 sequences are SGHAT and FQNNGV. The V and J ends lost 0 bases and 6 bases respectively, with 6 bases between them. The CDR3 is CASSLDLRQPQHF. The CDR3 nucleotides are TGTGCCAGCAGCTTAGATTTGCGTCAGCCCCAGCATTTT.

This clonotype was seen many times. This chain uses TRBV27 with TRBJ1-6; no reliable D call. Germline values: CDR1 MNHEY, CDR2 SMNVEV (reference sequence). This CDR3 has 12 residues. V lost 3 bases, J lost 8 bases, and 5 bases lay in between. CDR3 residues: CASSFPDSPLHF. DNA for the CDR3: TGTGCCAGCAGTTTCCCCGATTCACCCCTCCACTTT.

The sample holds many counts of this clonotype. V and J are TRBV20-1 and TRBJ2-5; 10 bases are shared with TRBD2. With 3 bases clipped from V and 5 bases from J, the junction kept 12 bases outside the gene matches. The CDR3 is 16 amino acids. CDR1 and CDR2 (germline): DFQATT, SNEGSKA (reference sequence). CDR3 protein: CSASPSSGRSPETQYF. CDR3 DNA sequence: TGCAGTGCTAGTCCATCTAGCGGGAGATCCCCCGAGACCCAGTACTTC.

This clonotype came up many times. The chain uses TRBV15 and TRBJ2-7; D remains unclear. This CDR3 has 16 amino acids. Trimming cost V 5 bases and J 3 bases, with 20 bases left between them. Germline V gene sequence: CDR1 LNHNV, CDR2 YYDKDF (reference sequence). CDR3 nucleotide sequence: TGTGCCACCAGCTTATCGCCTAACCCAGACGGCTACGAGCAGTACTTC. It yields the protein CATSLSPNPDGYEQYF.

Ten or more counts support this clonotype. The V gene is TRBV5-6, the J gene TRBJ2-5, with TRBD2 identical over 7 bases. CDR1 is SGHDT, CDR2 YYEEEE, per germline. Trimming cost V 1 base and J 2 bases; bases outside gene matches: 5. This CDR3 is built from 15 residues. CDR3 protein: CASSLPSGAQETQYF. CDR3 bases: TGTGCCAGCAGCTTGCCCAGCGGGGCACAAGAGACCCAGTACTTC.

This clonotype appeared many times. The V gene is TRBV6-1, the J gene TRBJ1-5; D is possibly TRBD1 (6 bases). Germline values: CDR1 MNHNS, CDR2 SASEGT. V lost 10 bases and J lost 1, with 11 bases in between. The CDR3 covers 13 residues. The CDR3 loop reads CATEGGSNQPQHF. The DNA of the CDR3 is TGTGCCACCGAGGGGGGAAGCAATCAGCCCCAGCATTTT.

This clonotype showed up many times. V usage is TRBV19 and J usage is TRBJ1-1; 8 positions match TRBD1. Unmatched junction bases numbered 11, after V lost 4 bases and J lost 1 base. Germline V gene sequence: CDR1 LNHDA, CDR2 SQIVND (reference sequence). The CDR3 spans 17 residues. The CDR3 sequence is CASSNSGQGGKNTEAFF. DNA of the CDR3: TGTGCCAGTAGTAATTCAGGACAGGGTGGGAAGAACACTGAAGCTTTCTTT.

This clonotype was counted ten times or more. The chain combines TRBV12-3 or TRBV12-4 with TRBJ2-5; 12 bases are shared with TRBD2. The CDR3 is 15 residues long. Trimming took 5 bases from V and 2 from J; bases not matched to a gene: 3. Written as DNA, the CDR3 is TGTGCCAGCAGTCCGACTAGCGGGAGACAAGAGACCCAGTACTTC. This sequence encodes CASSPTSGRQETQYF.

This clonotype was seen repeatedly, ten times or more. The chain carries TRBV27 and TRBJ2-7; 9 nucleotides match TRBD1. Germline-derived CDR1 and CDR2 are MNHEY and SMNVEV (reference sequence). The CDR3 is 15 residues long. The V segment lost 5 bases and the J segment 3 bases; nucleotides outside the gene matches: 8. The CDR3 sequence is CASSHWGQGLYEQYF. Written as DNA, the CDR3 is TGTGCCAGCAGTCATTGGGGACAGGGTCTCTACGAGCAGTACTTC.

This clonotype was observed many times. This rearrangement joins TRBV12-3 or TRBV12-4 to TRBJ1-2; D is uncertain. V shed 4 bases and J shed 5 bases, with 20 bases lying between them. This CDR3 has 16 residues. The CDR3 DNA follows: TGTGCCAGCAGTTCCTCCCCGATGGGGTGGGATTATGGCTACACCTTC. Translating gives CASSSSPMGWDYGYTF.

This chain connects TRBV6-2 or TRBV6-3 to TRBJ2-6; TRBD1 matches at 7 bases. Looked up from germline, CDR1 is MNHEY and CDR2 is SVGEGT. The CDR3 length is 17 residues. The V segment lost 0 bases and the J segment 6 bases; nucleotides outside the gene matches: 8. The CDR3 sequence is CASSYSRTGFEANVLTF. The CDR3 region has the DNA TGTGCCAGCAGTTACTCGAGGACAGGCTTTGAGGCCAACGTCCTGACTTTC.

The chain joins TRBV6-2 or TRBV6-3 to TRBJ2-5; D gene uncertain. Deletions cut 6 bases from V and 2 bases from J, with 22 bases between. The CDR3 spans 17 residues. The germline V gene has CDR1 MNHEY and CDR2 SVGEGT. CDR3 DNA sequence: TGTGCCAGCAGCTTCCCTCCTCGGTCAGCGAAACAAGAGACCCAGTACTTC. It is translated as CASSFPPRSAKQETQYF.

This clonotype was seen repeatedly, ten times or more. The CDR3 reads CATSIAGTEPYYEQYF. For the CDR3, the DNA is TGTGCCACCAGCATCGCCGGGACCGAACCTTATTACGAGCAGTACTTC. The genes are TRBV15 and TRBJ2-7, with D tentatively TRBD1 or TRBD2 (5 bases each). Trimming took off 4 bases at V and 4 bases at J, with 20 bases between the two ends. Germline CDR1 LNHNV, CDR2 YYDKDF (reference sequence). The CDR3 is 16 residues long.

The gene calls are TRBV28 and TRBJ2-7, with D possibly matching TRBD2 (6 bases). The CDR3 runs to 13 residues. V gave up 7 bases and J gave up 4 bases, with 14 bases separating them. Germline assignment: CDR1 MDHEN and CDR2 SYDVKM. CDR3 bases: TGTGCCAGCATCTCTCGGGACTCTTACGAGCAGTACTTC. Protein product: CASISRDSYEQYF.